This T cell receptor beta chain is from a study of blood T cell repertoires in COVID-19. Study-level background: The analysed material was cDNA or gDNA that came from T cells, B-cell-depleted T cells, or PBMCs.

TCRdb's table, derived via immunoSEQ multiplex PCR, lists solely in-frame clones and lacks some. The table lists 65,000 to 100,000 clones, nearly 90% of them singletons. The germline gives CDR1 KGHSH, CDR2 LQKENI. The V end was cut by 1 base, the J end by 7 bases, with 5 bases between. The CDR3 is 12 amino acids. This receptor was identified in a man aged 45-65 years with acute or convalescent COVID-19. The chain has TRBV18 and TRBJ2-1, with D unclear. The sample comprised peripheral blood. The DNA for the CDR3 is TGTGCCAGCTCACCACAGGAGAATGAGCAGTTCTTC. Protein: CASSPQENEQFF.